This TCR beta chain was profiled in a study of OX40 agonist ivuxolimab in advanced cancers. About the research overall: Ivuxolimab, an agonist antibody against OX40 (CD134), was given to patients. Recorded diagnoses for dose-escalation patients were hepatocellular carcinoma, melanoma, renal cell or head and neck cancer.

Prior autoimmune disease or systemic immunosuppression barred patients. The timepoints at which blood was sampled were baseline, cycle 4 day 1, and cycle 7 day 1. This clone was recorded a few times. Only in-frame clones appear in the TCRdb table, and some are missing; sequencing was by immunoSEQ multiplex PCR. The sample has almost 80,000 clones; around 80% are singletons. V lost 4 bases to trimming and J lost 5 bases; unmatched junction nucleotides: 7. Germline V gives CDR1 SGHDT, CDR2 YYEEEE. The CDR3 totals 15 residues. V and J are TRBV5-6 and TRBJ2-2; 8 bases are a match to TRBD2. This clonotype was obtained from an adult with an advanced solid tumor such as melanoma, head and neck, liver or kidney cancer. The sequenced sample was CD4+ or CD8+ T cells sorted from blood, obtained in a trial of the OX40 agonist ivuxolimab. The CDR3 DNA is TGTGCCAGCAGCCCGACTAGCGTAAAAACCGGGGAGCTGTTTTTT. Residues: CASSPTSVKTGELFF.